This T cell receptor beta chain was sequenced in a study of shared clonotypes between healthy human individuals (dated by TCRdb to about 2020). Describing the broader study: A couple of women and a few men aged 18 to 49 years were included in the cohort. Each donor's leukapheresis produced roughly between roughly 0.85 and 10 billion PBMCs. The study deeply sequenced blood TCR repertoires of roughly five healthy adults to estimate repertoire size and the extent of clonotype sharing between individuals. For each donor, CD4 naive and CD4 memory were each given three plates, CD8 naive was given two plates, and CD8 memory was given one plate. Different laboratories and diverse techniques were used to prepare libraries and sequence TCR repertoires, to increase sequencing depth and limit assay-specific biases. General study outcomes and caveats: Higher generation probabilities were observed for clonotypes shared by all four sorted-subset donors than for non-shared clonotypes. Rarefaction of sorted-subset datasets indicated incomplete sequencing despite the large sequencing depth. Larger estimated clonotype richness was generally found for naive subsets than for memory subsets. Sampling was restricted to blood, and TCR repertoires in tissue are likely to differ from TCR repertoires in blood. Across a few donors, approximately 4.6% of naive CD4, roughly 3.8% of naive CD8, roughly 2.3% of memory CD4, and approximately 0.4% of memory CD8 clonotypes were shared. Pairwise subsampling led to the expectation that sequencing depth would affect the degree of clonotype sharing among donors. Because the study included a small number of donors, the genetic and exposure-history diversity represented was limited.

Details on this clone: Its antigen target is currently unknown. Base-call qualities are not available, and no considerably larger clone is one nucleotide away. The sample has other DNA sequences that encode this CDR3 too.

Using the deep immunoSEQ assay, multiplex PCR amplified TCR CDR3 regions from genomic DNA. For each cell subset, the extracted genomic DNA was distributed evenly across all wells of several immunoSEQ 96-well plates, and each plate served as one replicate. Each replicate PCR for sorted subsets received approximately 200 ng genomic DNA, equal to roughly 29,000 T cell genomes. Purified libraries were quantified with a Qubit 3.0 fluorometer, sized on a Bioanalyzer 2100, and re-quantified with the KAPA Library Quantification kit. Every immunoSEQ 96-well plate was sequenced on a dedicated single-read 150-cycle Illumina NextSeq 550 flow cell. The published analysis was carried out like this. The immunoSEQ output contained only junctional sequences without quality scores, so filtering could not match that applied to full-length reads. To assign V/J genes and CDR3, sequences were annotated against IMGT germline references using PyIR, a Python wrapper for IgBLAST v1.9. Reads were filtered out if the reads had weak V/J assignments (E-value above 1e-6), no CDR3, stop codons, out-of-frame junctions, or ambiguous translated residues. V3J clonotypes were defined as sequences sharing an identical inferred V gene, J gene, and CDR3 amino acid sequence. To compute the percentage overlap between repertoires, the number of shared unique clonotypes was divided by the size of the smaller repertoire. Repertoire richness was assessed with RTK rarefaction, the Chao1 estimator, and Recon v2.1 estimates of unobserved clonotypes. Generation probabilities for all TCRbeta clonotypes obtained by the gDNA method from a handful of donors were computed using OLGA. TCRdb holds this immuneACCESS table with in-frame rearrangements only. Some clones are missing; in checked studies, unresolved V genes explain under half, and the rest has no known cause. V, J and clone size are those of that table, while D and trimming were read from the DNA. The sample contains around 940,000 clones, over 75% of them found a single time. Over 1.3% of the sample rests with the top ten.

The donors were healthy, HIV-negative adults with no recently reported acute infections or vaccinations. Only Caucasian adults living in Nashville, Tennessee, USA were represented among the donors. CD4+ T cells were enriched by magnetic negative selection; naive cells were then positively selected on CD45RA, and the negative fraction formed the memory subset. After blood collection by leukapheresis, PBMCs were isolated using Ficoll-Histopaque density gradient centrifugation and then cryopreserved in the vapor phase of liquid nitrogen. Analytical flow cytometry was used to check the purity and quantity of every magnetically sorted T cell population. Genomic DNA was isolated from every sorted fraction and measured by UV absorbance on a Nanodrop 2000c. From its cysteine to its phenylalanine, the CDR3 spans 13 amino acids. Only CDR3 DNA remains: 39 bases, in frame from the first base. The V and J ends are trimmed by 2 bases and 6 bases, leaving 7 bases between them. The CDR1 and CDR2 encoded by the germline V gene are SGHTA and FQGTGA.

The chain links TRBV7-3 with TRBJ2-2; matching of 6 bases hints at TRBD2 as the D gene. The clonotype originates from a man between 18 and 35 years old in good health. Specimen: memory CD4+ T cells sorted from blood. Explained via the paper, the cell subset or site label denotes: CD45RA-negative fraction. DNA sequence: TGTGCCAGCAGCTTAGGCGGGGCCGGGGAGCTGTTTTTT. Its amino acids are CASSLGGAGELFF.